This T cell receptor beta chain came from a study of T-cell reconstitution after alpha-beta-depleted transplantation in children listed by TCRdb under 2016. In the study overall: Using TCR repertoire profiling, the study quantitatively followed how T-cell immune reconstitution unfolded in children after TCRalphabeta/CD19-depleted allogeneic hematopoietic cell transplantation. Study-wide findings and limitations: The frequencies of hyperexpanded clones fell over the following months, and after one year, T-cell counts and TCRbeta diversity were mostly attributed to newly produced T cells. The apparently early alphabetaT-cell count recovery about two months after transplant was reportedly dependent on only several hundred rapidly expanded clones derived from non-depleted graft cells. In some patients, the high TCRbeta diversity seen at day 60 was put down to recipient T cells and intrathymic progenitors that had survived conditioning.

The library came from PCR. Data came from an Illumina HiSeq 2500. TCR library preparation used molecular barcoding, with unique molecular identifiers applied to normalize quantification of the TCRbeta repertoire. TCRdb's own reprocessing of the public reads used fastp at Q25 and MiXCR and kept productive beta chains. CDR3 protein sequences are deduplicated, and each keeps its most common genes and DNA. This sample has about 580,000 distinct CDR3 sequences in its table, and more than 20% of those were observed once. The top ten clonotypes cover just over 35% of the sample. Of note for this clonotype: This receptor's antigen is unknown. Within one base of it there is no much larger clone, and no base qualities were kept.

V is clipped by 2 bases and J by 1 base, and the sequence between their germline boundaries is 18 bases long. As encoded in the germline V gene (reference sequence), CDR1 is SGHNT while CDR2 is YYREEE. Taken from cysteine to phenylalanine, the CDR3 has 17 residues. Only the CDR3 DNA stays, 51 bases, in frame from base 1. The sample's treatment or condition label is to be understood as: allogeneic hematopoietic cell transplantation with graft depleted of TCRalphabeta T cells and CD19 B cells. The transplant recipients were children given TCRalphabeta/CD19-depleted allogeneic hematopoietic cell grafts.

This chain is built from TRBV5-4 and TRBJ1-1; a tentative D match to TRBD1 spans 6 bases. The input for sequencing was PBMCs, taken before TCRalphabeta/CD19-depleted stem cell transplant. The sequence came from a boy under two years old with Wiskott-Aldrich syndrome, due to receive a stem cell transplant. The sequenced DNA is TGTGCCAGCAGCTTCCCGGAGGGGGACGTCTGGAACACTGAAGCTTTCTTT. Translated, this is CASSFPEGDVWNTEAFF.